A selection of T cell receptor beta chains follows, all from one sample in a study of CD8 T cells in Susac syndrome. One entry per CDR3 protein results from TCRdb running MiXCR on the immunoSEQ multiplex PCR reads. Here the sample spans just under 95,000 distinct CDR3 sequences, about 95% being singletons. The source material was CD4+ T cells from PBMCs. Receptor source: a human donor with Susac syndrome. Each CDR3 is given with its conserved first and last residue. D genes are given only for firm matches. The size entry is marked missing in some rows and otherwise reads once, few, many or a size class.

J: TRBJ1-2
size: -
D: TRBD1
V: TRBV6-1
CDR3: CASSEASGQAGYGYTF
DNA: TGTGCCAGCAGTGAAGCGTCCGGACAGGCGGGCTATGGCTACACCTTC

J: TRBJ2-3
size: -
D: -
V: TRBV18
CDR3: CASSPGSGTDTQYF
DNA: TGTGCCAGCTCACCCGGATCGGGGACAGATACGCAGTATTTT

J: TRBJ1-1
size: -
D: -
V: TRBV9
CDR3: CASSVATPQAEAFF
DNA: TGTGCCAGCAGCGTAGCTACCCCGCAGGCTGAAGCTTTCTTT

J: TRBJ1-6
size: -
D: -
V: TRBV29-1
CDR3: CSVLETRDSPLHF
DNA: TGCAGCGTCCTGGAAACTCGGGATTCACCCCTCCACTTT

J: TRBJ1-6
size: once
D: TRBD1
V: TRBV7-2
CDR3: CASSSEQGASPLHF
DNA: TGTGCCAGCAGCTCAGAACAGGGGGCTTCACCCCTCCACTTT

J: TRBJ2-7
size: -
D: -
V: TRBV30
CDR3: CAWSVREGRRYF
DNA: TGTGCCTGGAGTGTACGTGAGGGACGGAGGTACTTC

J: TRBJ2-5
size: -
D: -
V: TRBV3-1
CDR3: CASSQDATSYQETQYF
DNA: TGTGCCAGCAGCCAAGACGCGACATCGTACCAAGAGACCCAGTACTTC

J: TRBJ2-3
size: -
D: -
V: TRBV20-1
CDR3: CSAHSIPGQGPDTQYF
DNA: TGCAGTGCCCATTCCATCCCGGGCCAGGGCCCAGATACGCAGTATTTT

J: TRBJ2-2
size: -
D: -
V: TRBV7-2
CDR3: CASSLLMNGGGELFF
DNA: TGTGCCAGCAGCTTGCTCATGAACGGGGGTGGGGAGCTGTTTTTT

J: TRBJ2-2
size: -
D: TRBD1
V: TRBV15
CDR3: CATSPRQGPAGELFF
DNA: TGTGCCACCAGCCCCCGACAGGGGCCGGCCGGGGAGCTGTTTTTT

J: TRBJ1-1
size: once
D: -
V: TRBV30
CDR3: CAWRQMNTEAFF
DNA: TGTGCCTGGAGGCAGATGAACACTGAAGCTTTCTTT

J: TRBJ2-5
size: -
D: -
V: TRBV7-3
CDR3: CASSLTGFGQETQYF
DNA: TGTGCCAGCAGCTTAACGGGATTCGGCCAAGAGACCCAGTACTTC

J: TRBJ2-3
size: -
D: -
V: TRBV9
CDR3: CASSVVSSSTDTQYF
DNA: TGTGCCAGCAGCGTAGTCAGCTCGAGCACAGATACGCAGTATTTT

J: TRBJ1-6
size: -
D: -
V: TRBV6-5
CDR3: CASRLPYNSPLHF
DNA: TGTGCCAGCAGACTACCGTATAATTCACCCCTCCACTTT

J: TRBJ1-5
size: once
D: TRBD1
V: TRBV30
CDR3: CAWSVRGRFQPQHF
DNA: TGTGCCTGGAGTGTAAGGGGGCGCTTCCAGCCCCAGCATTTT

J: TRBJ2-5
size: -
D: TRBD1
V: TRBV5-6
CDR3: CASTLEGTDETQYF
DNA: TGTGCCAGCACCTTGGAAGGGACAGACGAGACCCAGTACTTC

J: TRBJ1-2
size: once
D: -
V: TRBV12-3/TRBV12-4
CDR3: CASSLGSGVGYGYTF
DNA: TGTGCCAGCAGTTTAGGGTCAGGGGTTGGCTATGGCTACACCTTC